This T cell receptor beta chain was found in a study of blood T cell repertoires in COVID-19. The overall study: From the United States, Italy and Spain came samples of acute and convalescent COVID-19. T cells, B-cell-depleted T cells, or PBMCs provided the cDNA or gDNA that served as material.

V was shortened by 1 base and J by 8 bases, with 20 bases between the two germline ends. There are 15 residues in the CDR3. Germline lookup yields CDR1 SQVTM and CDR2 ANQGSEA. Per the original data handling: Reference gene primers were amplified, and this amplification served to estimate nucleated cell counts. The protocol was immunoSEQ multiplex PCR, while the TCRdb copy is restricted to in-frame clones and leaves out a portion. The D gene and trimming were derived from the DNA, and the V and J assignments and clone size from that table. The repertoire includes 250,000 to 300,000 clones, 65% to 90% of them detected once, and 2.5% to 3.5% sits in the top ten.

Sequencing input: peripheral blood. The sequence derives from a woman between 55 and 75 years old with active or convalescent COVID-19. The rearrangement joins TRBV29-1 to TRBJ1-2; tentative D call: TRBD1 (5 bases). Here the CDR3 DNA reads TGCAGCGTTGAAGGGACAAGCCAAGGGGTTGGGGGCTACACCTTC. It codes for CSVEGTSQGVGGYTF.